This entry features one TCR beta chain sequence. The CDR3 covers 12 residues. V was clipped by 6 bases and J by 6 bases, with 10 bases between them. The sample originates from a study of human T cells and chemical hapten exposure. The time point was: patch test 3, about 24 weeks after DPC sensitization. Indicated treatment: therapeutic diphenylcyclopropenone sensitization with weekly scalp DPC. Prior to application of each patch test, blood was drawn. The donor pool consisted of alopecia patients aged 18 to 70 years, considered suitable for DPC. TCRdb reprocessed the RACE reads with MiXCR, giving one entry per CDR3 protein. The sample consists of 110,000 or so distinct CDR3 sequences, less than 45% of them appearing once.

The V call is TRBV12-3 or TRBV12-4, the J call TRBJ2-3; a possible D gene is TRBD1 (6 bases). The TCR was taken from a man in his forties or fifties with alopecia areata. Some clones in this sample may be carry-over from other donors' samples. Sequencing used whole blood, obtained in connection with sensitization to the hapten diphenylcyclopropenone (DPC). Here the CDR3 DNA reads TGTGCCAGCAGCCCCACAGGGGATACGCAGTATTTT. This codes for CASSPTGDTQYF.